The text below deals with one T cell receptor (beta chain). Its antigen remains unknown. The PCR used 60 Vbeta and 13 Jbeta primers. TCRdb's copy holds only in-frame clones and misses some; the assay was immunoSEQ multiplex PCR. The repertoire has about 160,000 clones, around 83% of them found once; the top ten carry about 2%. The sample is drawn from a study of cytomegalovirus exposure and HLA in healthy donors. For the study at large: As an earlier analysis found, around 170 million T cells yielded about 120 million unique TCR beta sequences.

Study-level results: The analysis excluded some indistinguishable V segments, including TRBV6-2 and TRBV6-3. The study labeled fewer than 200 TCR beta chains cytomegalovirus-associated.

CDR1 and CDR2 from the germline V gene are MGHDK and SYGVNS. V was clipped by 4 bases and J by 5 bases, with 11 bases between them. This CDR3 comprises 13 residues. The chain links TRBV25-1 to TRBJ2-5, with a weak D call TRBD2 (6 bases). The sequenced sample consisted of PBMCs. This TCR was sampled from a man between 18 and 29 years old in good health and CMV-seropositive. The CDR3 bases are TGTGCCAGCAGTGCCTCAGGAGGGGAGACCCAGTACTTC. Translating it yields CASSASGGETQYF.